This T cell receptor beta chain was profiled in a study of blood T cell repertoires in COVID-19. Study-wide context: The samples span acute and convalescent COVID-19 from the United States, Italy and Spain. T cells, B-cell-depleted T cells, or PBMCs supplied cDNA or gDNA.

V was shortened by 5 bases and J by 16 bases, with 21 bases between the two germline ends. The CDR3 loop spans 13 amino acids. Germline loops: CDR1 MNHEY, CDR2 SMNVEV (reference sequence). Original data processing: For nucleated cells, counts were estimated from reference gene primer amplification. Sequencing was performed with immunoSEQ multiplex PCR; in TCRdb, only in-frame clones are kept and a portion is missing. Clone size and the V and J calls come from that table; the DNA yielded D and trimming. The table shows approximately 130,000 clones, with approximately 86% occurring only once. The chain combines TRBV27 with TRBJ1-5, with no clear D. Material: peripheral blood. This receptor was obtained from a woman aged 50 to 65 who had recovered from COVID-19. CDR3 residues: CASSPSPGSSDHF. The CDR3 nucleotides read TGTGCCAGCAGTCCATCGCCCGGGAGTTCCGATCATTTT.